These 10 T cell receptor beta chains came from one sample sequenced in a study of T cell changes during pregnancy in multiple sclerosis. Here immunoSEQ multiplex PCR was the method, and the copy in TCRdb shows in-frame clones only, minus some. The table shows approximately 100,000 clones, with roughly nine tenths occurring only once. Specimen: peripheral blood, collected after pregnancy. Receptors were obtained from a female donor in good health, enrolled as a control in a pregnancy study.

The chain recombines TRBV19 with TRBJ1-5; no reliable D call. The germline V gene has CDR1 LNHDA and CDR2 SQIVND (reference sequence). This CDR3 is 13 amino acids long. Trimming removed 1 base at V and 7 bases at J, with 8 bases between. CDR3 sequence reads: CASSIGAAQPQHF. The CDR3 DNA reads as TGTGCCAGTAGTATAGGGGCCGCCCAGCCCCAGCATTTT. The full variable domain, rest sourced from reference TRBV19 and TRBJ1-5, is DGGITQSPKYLFRKEGQNVTLSCEQNLNHDAMYWYRQDPGQGLRLIYYSQIVNDFQKGDIAEGYSVSREKKESFPLTVTSAQKNPTAFYLCASSIGAAQPQHFGDGTRLSIL.

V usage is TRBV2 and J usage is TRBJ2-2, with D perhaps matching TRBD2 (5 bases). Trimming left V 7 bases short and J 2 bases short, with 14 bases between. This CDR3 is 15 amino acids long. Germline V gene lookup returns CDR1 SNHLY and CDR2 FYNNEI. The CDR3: CASNRGTLNTGELFF. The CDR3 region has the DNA TGTGCCAGCAACCGGGGAACGCTTAACACCGGGGAGCTGTTTTTT.

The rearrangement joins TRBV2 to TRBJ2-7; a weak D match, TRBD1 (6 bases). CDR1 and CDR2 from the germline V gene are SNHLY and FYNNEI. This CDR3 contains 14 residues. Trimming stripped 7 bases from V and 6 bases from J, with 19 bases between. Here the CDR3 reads CASNQQGFSREQYF. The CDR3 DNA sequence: TGTGCCAGCAACCAACAGGGCTTCAGTCGCGAGCAGTACTTC.

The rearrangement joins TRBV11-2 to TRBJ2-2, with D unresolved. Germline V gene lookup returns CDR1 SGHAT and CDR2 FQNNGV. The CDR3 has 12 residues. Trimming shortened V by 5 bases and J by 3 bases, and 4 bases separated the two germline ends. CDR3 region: CASSLYTGELFF. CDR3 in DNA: TGTGCCAGCAGCCTCTACACCGGGGAGCTGTTTTTT.

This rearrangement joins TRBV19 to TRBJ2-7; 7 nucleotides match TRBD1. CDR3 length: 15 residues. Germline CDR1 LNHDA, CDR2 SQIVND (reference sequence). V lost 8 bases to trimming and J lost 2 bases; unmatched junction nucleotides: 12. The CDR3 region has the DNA TGTGCCAGTGACAGGGAAATCGGTCGGCCCTACGAGCAGTACTTC. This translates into CASDREIGRPYEQYF. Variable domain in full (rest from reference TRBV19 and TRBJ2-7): DGGITQSPKYLFRKEGQNVTLSCEQNLNHDAMYWYRQDPGQGLRLIYYSQIVNDFQKGDIAEGYSVSREKKESFPLTVTSAQKNPTAFYLCASDREIGRPYEQYFGPGTRLTVT.

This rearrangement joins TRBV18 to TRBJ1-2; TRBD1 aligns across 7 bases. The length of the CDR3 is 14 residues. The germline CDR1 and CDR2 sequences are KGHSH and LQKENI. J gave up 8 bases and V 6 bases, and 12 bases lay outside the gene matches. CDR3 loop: CASSPDRDYWGYTF. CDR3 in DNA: TGTGCCAGCTCCCCCGACAGGGATTATTGGGGCTACACCTTC.

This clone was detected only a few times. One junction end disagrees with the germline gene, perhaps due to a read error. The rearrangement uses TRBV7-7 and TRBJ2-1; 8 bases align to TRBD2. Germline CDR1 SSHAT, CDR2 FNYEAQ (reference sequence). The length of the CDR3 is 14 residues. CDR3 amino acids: CASSFGTSSREQFF. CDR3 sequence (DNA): TGTGCTAGCAGCTTCGGGACTAGTTCGCGTGAGCAGTTCTTC.

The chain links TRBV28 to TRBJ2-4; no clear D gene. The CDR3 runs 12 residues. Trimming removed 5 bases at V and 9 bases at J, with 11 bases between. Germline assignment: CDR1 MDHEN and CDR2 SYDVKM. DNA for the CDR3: TGTGCCAGCAGTCGTAAAGTCGGCATTCAGTACTTC. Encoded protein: CASSRKVGIQYF.

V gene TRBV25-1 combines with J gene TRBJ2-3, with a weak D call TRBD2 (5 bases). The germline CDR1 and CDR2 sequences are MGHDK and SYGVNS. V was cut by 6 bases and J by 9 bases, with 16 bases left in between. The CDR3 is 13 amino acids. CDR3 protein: CASRGDGPGTQYF. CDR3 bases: TGTGCCAGCAGAGGAGACGGTCCGGGGACGCAGTATTTT.

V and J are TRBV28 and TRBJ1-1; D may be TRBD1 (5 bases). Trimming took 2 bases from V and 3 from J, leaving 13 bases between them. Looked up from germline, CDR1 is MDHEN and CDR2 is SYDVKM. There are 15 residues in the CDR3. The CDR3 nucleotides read TGTGCCAGCAGTTTAGGGGGGGGTAGATACACTGAAGCTTTCTTT. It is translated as CASSLGGGRYTEAFF.